What follows are 24 T cell receptor beta chains derived from one specimen sequenced in a study of blood T cells in healthy people across ages. Together with a sample-barcoded 5' primer, a J-beta primer mix was included in a second PCR lasting roughly 6 to 12 cycles. TCRdb re-called the 5' RACE reads through MiXCR, storing one row per CDR3 protein. The repertoire holds hundreds of thousands of distinct CDR3 sequences, with around 36% as singletons. The source material was blood. The source is a man aged 18 to 29 in good health.

The J gene is TRBJ2-7, the V gene TRBV6-1, with 8 positions matching TRBD1. The CDR3 is made up of 15 amino acids. V lost 2 bases and J lost 1; bases outside the gene matches: 4. The germline V gene encodes CDR1 MNHNS and CDR2 SASEGT. The CDR3, as DNA: TGTGCCAGCAGTGAACCAGGGGGCAGGTCCTACGAGCAGTACTTC. Its translation: CASSEPGGRSYEQYF.

CDR3 nucleotides: TGTGCCAGCAGTCCTAGCAGAAACACCGGGGAGCTGTTTTTT. This translates into CASSPSRNTGELFF. The chain employs TRBV12-3 or TRBV12-4 and TRBJ2-2; a weak D match, TRBD2 (5 bases). This CDR3 comprises 14 residues. Trimming left V 5 bases short and J 2 bases short, with 9 bases between.

This clonotype was observed at least ten times. This chain joins TRBV7-2 and TRBJ1-6; TRBD1 matches at 9 bases. Trimming took 6 bases from V and 8 from J; bases not matched to a gene: 5. CDR3 size: 14 residues. From germline, CDR1 is SGHTA and CDR2 FQGNSA. For the CDR3, the DNA is TGTGCCAGCAGACCGGGACAGGGCTATTCACCCCTCCACTTT. Its protein product is CASRPGQGYSPLHF.

The V and J genes are TRBV7-2 and TRBJ2-5; weak D call: TRBD2 (5 bases). Germline-derived CDR1 and CDR2 are SGHTA and FQGNSA. Trimming removed 7 bases from V and 4 bases from J, with 19 bases in between. CDR3 length: 15 amino acids. CDR3 in amino acids: CASILNPGVGETQYF. CDR3 DNA sequence: TGTGCCAGCATCCTAAACCCCGGGGTGGGAGAGACCCAGTACTTC.

This clonotype came up many times. This chain's CDR3 is CASRAQKAGVLSSYNEQFF. The CDR3 bases are TGTGCCAGCAGAGCCCAGAAGGCGGGGGTCCTAAGCTCCTACAATGAGCAGTTCTTC. The chain carries TRBV7-8 and TRBJ2-1, with 7 positions matching TRBD2. There are 19 residues in the CDR3. V was clipped by 6 bases and J by 0 bases; unmatched bases: 17. The germline V gene has CDR1 SGHVS and CDR2 FQNEAQ.

The V and J genes are TRBV4-2 and TRBJ2-1, with 10 positions matching TRBD1. The ends lost 0 bases at V and 4 bases at J; junction bases unmatched: 3. Germline CDR1 and CDR2: LGHNA and YNFKEQ. This CDR3 region has 16 residues. The CDR3 DNA reads as TGTGCCAGCAGCCAAGATACGGGACAGGGGTACAATGAGCAGTTCTTC. Protein sequence: CASSQDTGQGYNEQFF.

As concerns this clonotype: This probably arose from a read error, given a far larger clone one base away. The chain is built from TRBV27 and TRBJ2-7; unclear D gene. The CDR3 spans 11 residues. Germline V gene lookup returns CDR1 MNHEY and CDR2 SMNVEV (reference sequence). The CDR3 region is CTSSSAYEQYF. The CDR3 bases are TGTACCAGCAGTTCGGCCTACGAGCAGTACTTC.

This clonotype was seen a single time. The chain uses TRBV24-1 and TRBJ2-5, with TRBD1 matching over 7 bases. The CDR3 spans 15 residues. Trimming took 3 bases from V and 5 from J; bases not matched to a gene: 8. CDR1 is KGHDR and CDR2 is SFDVKD in the germline V gene. The CDR3 DNA is TGTGCCACCAGTGATCCCCGAAGGGGGCGGGAGACCCAGTACTTC. It is translated as CATSDPRRGRETQYF.

This clonotype was found a few times. The chain couples TRBV20-1 to TRBJ2-7; D might be TRBD1 or TRBD2, each matching 5 bases. Germline V CDR1 and CDR2: DFQATT, SNEGSKA (reference sequence). There are 15 residues in the CDR3. V was clipped by 3 bases and J by 2 bases, with 17 bases between them. The CDR3 loop is CSASSRERGAYEQYF. CDR3 bases: TGCAGTGCTAGTAGTCGGGAACGAGGGGCCTACGAGCAGTACTTC.

This clonotype was seen a handful of times. The J gene is TRBJ2-1, the V gene TRBV5-1; D gene uncertain. The J call may be wrong; the DNA end is better matched by TRBJ2-7. The CDR3 has 14 amino acids. Germline V gives CDR1 SGHRS, CDR2 YFSETQ. The DNA for the CDR3 is TGCGCCAGCAGTAGGTACGGTGCCTACAATGAGCAGTACTTC. It is translated as CASSRYGAYNEQYF.

CDR3 loop: CASSPQDRISEAFF. CDR3 nucleotide sequence: TGTGCCAGCAGCCCCCAAGACAGGATTTCCGAAGCTTTCTTT. V usage is TRBV12-3 or TRBV12-4 and J usage is TRBJ1-1; D perhaps matches TRBD1 (6 bases). The length of the CDR3 is 14 residues. The V end was cut by 6 bases, the J end by 8 bases, with 19 bases between.

V and J are TRBV7-8 and TRBJ2-2, with D tentatively TRBD2 (5 bases). The V gene lost 5 bases and the J gene lost 1 base, with 11 bases spanning the gap. The CDR3 loop spans 15 amino acids. The germline V gene encodes CDR1 SGHVS and CDR2 FQNEAQ. As DNA, the CDR3 is TGTGCCAGCAGCCCTGATGGGAGGAACACCGGGGAGCTGTTTTTT. Protein sequence: CASSPDGRNTGELFF.

This clonotype has more than one count but fewer than ten. V and J are TRBV7-2 and TRBJ2-3; the match to TRBD2 covers 7 bases. V lost 5 bases, J lost 0 bases, and 8 bases stayed unmatched. Looked up from germline, CDR1 is SGHTA and CDR2 is FQGNSA. The CDR3 totals 16 residues. CDR3: CASSRWTGGSTDTQYF. The CDR3 region has the DNA TGTGCCAGCAGCCGATGGACCGGGGGGAGCACAGATACGCAGTATTTT.

This clonotype came up a few times. The rearrangement joins TRBV15 to TRBJ2-7; D is uncertain. The CDR3 consists of 15 residues. Deletions cut 0 bases from V and 3 bases from J, with 12 bases between. Per germline, CDR1 LNHNV and CDR2 YYDKDF (reference sequence). The DNA of the CDR3 is TGTGCCACCAGCAGAGATTTGGAGCTAAGCTACGAGCAGTACTTC. It yields the protein CATSRDLELSYEQYF.

A few counts support this clonotype. The CDR3: CASSVARQGYNEQYF. The CDR3 DNA follows: TGTGCCAGCAGCGTAGCGCGCCAGGGATACAATGAGCAGTACTTC. The chain joins TRBV9 to TRBJ2-7; D is perhaps TRBD1 (5 bases). The germline V gene encodes CDR1 SGDLS and CDR2 YYNGEE. CDR3 length: 15 amino acids. V lost 0 bases, J lost 7 bases, and 17 bases lay in between.

V is TRBV28 and J is TRBJ1-5, with 7 bases matching TRBD1. V lost 5 bases to trimming and J lost 3 bases; unmatched junction nucleotides: 10. CDR3 size: 16 residues. CDR1 MDHEN and CDR2 SYDVKM come from the germline V gene. The CDR3 here is CASSPRQGGDNQPQHF. The CDR3, as DNA: TGTGCCAGCAGTCCCAGACAGGGTGGTGACAATCAGCCCCAGCATTTT.

This clonotype showed up many times. This sequence joins TRBV12-3 or TRBV12-4 and TRBJ1-2; D perhaps matches TRBD1 (5 bases). Deletions cut 6 bases from V and 10 bases from J, with 21 bases between. The CDR3 is 14 residues long. CDR3 residues: CASRAGTSWGDYTF. In DNA, the CDR3 is TGTGCCAGCAGAGCTGGGACTTCGTGGGGAGACTACACCTTC.

The chain has TRBV4-1 and TRBJ2-3; D assignment may be TRBD1 or TRBD2 (5 bases each). The germline gives CDR1 MGHRA, CDR2 YSYEKL. The CDR3 is 18 residues long. Trimming pared 6 bases from V and 1 base from J, leaving 23 bases between. In nucleotides, the CDR3 is TGCGCCAGCAGTCAAACTGTCCGGGACGTCGACCGCACAGATACGCAGTATTTT. Translation gives CASSQTVRDVDRTDTQYF.

The CDR3 spells CASSHGGELEAFF. The CDR3 coding sequence is TGTGCCAGCAGCCATGGGGGGGAGCTTGAAGCTTTCTTT. The gene calls are TRBV3-1 and TRBJ1-1, with a possible D match to TRBD1 (5 bases). V lost 3 bases and J 7 bases, leaving 12 bases between the germline ends. Germline V gene data show CDR1 as LGHDT and CDR2 as YNNKEL (reference sequence). There are 13 residues in the CDR3.

This clonotype has just a few counts. The chain uses TRBV2 and TRBJ2-4; TRBD1 agrees at 10 bases. CDR3 size: 19 residues. Germline assignment: CDR1 SNHLY and CDR2 FYNNEI. The trim removed 4 bases at V and 0 bases at J, leaving 12 bases unmatched. The CDR3 bases are TGTGCCAGCAGTGCCTGGACAGGGGGGGTCAATAAAGCCAAAAACATTCAGTACTTC. Protein sequence: CASSAWTGGVNKAKNIQYF.

This clonotype was observed a handful of times. The V call is TRBV7-9, the J call TRBJ1-1, with a tentative D call TRBD1 (6 bases). V gave up 5 bases and J gave up 5 bases, with 21 bases separating them. This CDR3 region has 16 residues. CDR1 and CDR2 from the germline V gene are SEHNR and FQNEAQ (reference sequence). CDR3 sequence (DNA): TGTGCCAGCAGCCTATCGTCTGGGGGGCTCGGGACTGAAGCTTTCTTT. Translated: CASSLSSGGLGTEAFF.

The V call is TRBV19, the J call TRBJ2-1; possible D gene TRBD1, 5 bases. Germline CDR1 is LNHDA and CDR2 is SQIVND (reference sequence). This CDR3 is built from 15 residues. V lost 3 bases and J lost 8, with 17 bases in between. Here the CDR3 reads CASSMSGQELHEQFF. The CDR3 DNA reads TGTGCCAGTAGTATGTCAGGGCAGGAATTGCATGAGCAGTTCTTC.

The rearrangement links TRBV4-3 to TRBJ2-1; TRBD1 matches at 8 bases. The CDR3 consists of 17 residues. With 3 bases clipped from V and 4 bases from J, the junction kept 11 bases outside the gene matches. Germline V gives CDR1 LGHNA, CDR2 YSLEER. CDR3 nucleotides: TGCGCCAGCAGCCAGTTGGGTTCCGGGACAGGATACAATGAGCAGTTCTTC. Its translation is CASSQLGSGTGYNEQFF.

As regards this clonotype: Since a much larger clone is just one base distant, this may be a read error. The gene calls are TRBV7-2 and TRBJ2-3; 9 positions match TRBD2. CDR1 and CDR2 (germline): SGHTA, FQGNSA. Unmatched junction bases numbered 0, after V lost 4 bases and J lost 1 base. The CDR3 has 14 amino acids. In DNA, the CDR3 is TGTGCCAGCAGCTGGACTAGCGGCACAGATACGCAGTATTTT. Translated: CASSWTSGTDTQYF.